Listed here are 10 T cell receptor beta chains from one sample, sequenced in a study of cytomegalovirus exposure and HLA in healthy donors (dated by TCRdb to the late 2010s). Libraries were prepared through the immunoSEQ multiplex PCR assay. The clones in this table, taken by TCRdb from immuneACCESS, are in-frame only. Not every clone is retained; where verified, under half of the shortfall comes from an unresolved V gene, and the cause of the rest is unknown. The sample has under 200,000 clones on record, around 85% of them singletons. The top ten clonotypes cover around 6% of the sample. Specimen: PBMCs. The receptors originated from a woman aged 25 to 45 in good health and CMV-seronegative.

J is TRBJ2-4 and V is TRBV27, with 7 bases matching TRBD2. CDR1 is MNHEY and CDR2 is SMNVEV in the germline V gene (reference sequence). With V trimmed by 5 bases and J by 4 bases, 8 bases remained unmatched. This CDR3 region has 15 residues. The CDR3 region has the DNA TGTGCCAGCAGTCAGGTCTTAGCGGGTAAAAACATTCAGTACTTC. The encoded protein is CASSQVLAGKNIQYF.

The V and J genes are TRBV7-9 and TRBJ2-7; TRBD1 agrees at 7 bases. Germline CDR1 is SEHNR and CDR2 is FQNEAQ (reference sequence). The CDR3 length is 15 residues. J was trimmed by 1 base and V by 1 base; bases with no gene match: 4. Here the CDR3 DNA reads TGTGCCAGCAGCTTAGAGGGGGCTAGGTCCTACGAGCAGTACTTC. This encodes CASSLEGARSYEQYF.

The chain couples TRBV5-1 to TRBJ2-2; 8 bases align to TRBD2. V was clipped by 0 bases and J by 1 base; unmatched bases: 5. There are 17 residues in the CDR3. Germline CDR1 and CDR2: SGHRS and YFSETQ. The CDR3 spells CASSLERLAWNTGELFF. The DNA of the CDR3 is TGCGCCAGCAGCTTGGAACGACTAGCGTGGAACACCGGGGAGCTGTTTTTT. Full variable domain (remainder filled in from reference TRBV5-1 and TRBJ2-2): KAGVTQTPRYLIKTRGQQVTLSCSPISGHRSVSWYQQTPGQGLQFLFEYFSETQRNKGNFPGRFSGRQFSNSRSEMNVSTLELGDSALYLCASSLERLAWNTGELFFGEGSRLTVL.

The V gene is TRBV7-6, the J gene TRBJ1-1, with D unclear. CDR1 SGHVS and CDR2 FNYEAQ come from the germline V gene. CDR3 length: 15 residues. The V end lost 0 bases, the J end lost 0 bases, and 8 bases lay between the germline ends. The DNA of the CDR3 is TGTGCCAGCAGCTTAGCCGGGGAAATGAACACTGAAGCTTTCTTT. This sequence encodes CASSLAGEMNTEAFF. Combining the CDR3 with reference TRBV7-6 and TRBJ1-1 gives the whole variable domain GAGVSQSPRYKVTKRGQDVALRCDPISGHVSLYWYRQALGQGPEFLTYFNYEAQQDKSGLPNDRFSAERPEGSISTLTIQRTEQRDSAMYRCASSLAGEMNTEAFFGQGTRLTVV.

CDR3 amino acids: CASSRTETNEKLFF. The CDR3 DNA sequence: TGTGCCAGCAGTAGGACGGAGACTAATGAAAAACTGTTTTTT. The chain uses TRBV27 and TRBJ1-4; unclear D gene. The V end lost 5 bases, the J end lost 2 bases, and 9 bases lay between the germline ends. Germline values: CDR1 MNHEY, CDR2 SMNVEV (reference sequence). CDR3 length equals 14 residues.

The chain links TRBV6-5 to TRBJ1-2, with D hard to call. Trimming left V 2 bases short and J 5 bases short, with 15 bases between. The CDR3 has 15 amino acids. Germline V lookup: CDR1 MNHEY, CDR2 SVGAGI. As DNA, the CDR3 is TGTGCCAGCAGTTACAGGTCCGCGGAAACATATGGCTACACCTTC. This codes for CASSYRSAETYGYTF.

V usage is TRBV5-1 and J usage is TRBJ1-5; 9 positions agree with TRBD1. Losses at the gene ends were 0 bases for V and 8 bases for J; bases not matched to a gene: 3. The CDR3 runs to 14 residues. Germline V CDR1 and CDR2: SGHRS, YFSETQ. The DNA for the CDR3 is TGCGCCAGCAGCTTGGCGGGACAGGGTAAGCCCCAGCATTTT. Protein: CASSLAGQGKPQHF.

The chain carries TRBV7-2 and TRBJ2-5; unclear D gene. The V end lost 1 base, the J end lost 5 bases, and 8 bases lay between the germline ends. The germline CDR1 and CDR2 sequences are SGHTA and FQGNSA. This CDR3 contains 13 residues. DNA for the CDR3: TGTGCCAGCAGCTTAGGGGGTCGGGAGACCCAGTACTTC. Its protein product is CASSLGGRETQYF.

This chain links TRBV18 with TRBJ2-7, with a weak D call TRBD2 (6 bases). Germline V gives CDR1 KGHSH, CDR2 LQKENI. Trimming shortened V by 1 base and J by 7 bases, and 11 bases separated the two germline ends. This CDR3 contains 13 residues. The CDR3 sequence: CASSPLDAGEQYF. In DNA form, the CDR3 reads TGTGCCAGCTCACCACTGGACGCGGGAGAGCAGTACTTC.

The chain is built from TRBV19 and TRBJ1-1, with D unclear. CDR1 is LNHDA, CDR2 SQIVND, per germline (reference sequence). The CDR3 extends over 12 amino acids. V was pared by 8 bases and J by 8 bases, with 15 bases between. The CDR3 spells CASSPLGLEAFF. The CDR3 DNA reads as TGTGCCAGTTCCCCCCTAGGGTTGGAAGCTTTCTTT.